Sequencing of this T cell receptor beta chain was carried out in a study of T cell repertoires in cytomegalovirus infection (dated by TCRdb to between 2018 and 2021). For the study in its entirety: The HLA type of each donor mattered for the analysis, because public TCR beta signatures pointed to carriage of CMV infection along with the matching HLA type. General findings and caveats noted by the study authors: The ex vivo response was dominated by HLA-C-restricted CMV-specific TCR beta clonotypes, which also provided the single most frequent clonotype in two of eight donors. In both this cohort and an independent roughly 360-donor cohort, the cumulative frequency of public TCR beta family members distinguished carriers of CMV infection plus the relevant HLA type.

Sequencing was carried out with an Illumina HiSeq 1500. TCRdb reran the public reads through fastp at Q25 and MiXCR, keeping productive beta chains. CDR3 protein sequences are deduplicated, and each keeps its most common genes and DNA. The sample contains 150,000 or so distinct CDR3 sequences, 17% of them found a single time. The biggest ten clones account for approximately 18% of the sample. This clonotype showed up just a few times. Its antigen is still unknown. Base qualities are not at hand, and no much larger clone is one base apart. The sequenced sample was CD8+ T cells from PBMCs. This receptor was taken from a human donor in good health (CMV status not recorded). Some clones in this sample may be carry-over from other donors' samples.

The base sequence is TGTGCCAGCAGTTCTACCGGGACAGGGATATACAATGAGCAGTTCTTC. It specifies CASSSTGTGIYNEQFF. The chain couples TRBV28 to TRBJ2-1, and 9 bases in between align with TRBD1. Trimming takes 4 bases off V and 4 bases off J; junction bases not matched to a gene: 8. From its cysteine to its phenylalanine, the CDR3 spans 16 amino acids. Of the read, only the CDR3 DNA is kept; its 48 bases are in frame from base 1. Taken from the germline V gene, the CDR1 and CDR2 loops are MDHEN and SYDVKM.